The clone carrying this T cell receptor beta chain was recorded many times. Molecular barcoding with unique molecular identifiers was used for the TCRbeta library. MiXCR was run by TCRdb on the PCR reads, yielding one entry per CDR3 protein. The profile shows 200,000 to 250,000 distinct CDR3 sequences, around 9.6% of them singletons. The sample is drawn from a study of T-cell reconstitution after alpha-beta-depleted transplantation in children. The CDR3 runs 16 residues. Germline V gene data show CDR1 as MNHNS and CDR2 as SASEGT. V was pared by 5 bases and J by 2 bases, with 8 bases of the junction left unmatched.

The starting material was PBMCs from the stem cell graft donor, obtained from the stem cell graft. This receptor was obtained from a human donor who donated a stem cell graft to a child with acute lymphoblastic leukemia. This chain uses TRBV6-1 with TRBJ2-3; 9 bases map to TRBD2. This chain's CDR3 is CASSKNSGGLTDTQYF. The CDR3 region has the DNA TGTGCCAGCAGTAAGAATAGCGGGGGCCTCACAGATACGCAGTATTTT.